This T cell receptor (beta chain) was found in a study of T cells in Graves' hyperthyroidism and ophthalmopathy. Notes on the study in general: The authors' 13 V-J model separated ophthalmopathy from stable hyperthyroidism.

Amplification targeted TCR beta CDR3 regions from RNA transcripts. HTBI primers were employed in a first-round RT-PCR of the TCR CDR3. In TCRdb, the multiplex PCR reads were re-called with MiXCR into one record per CDR3 protein. The sample lists over 550,000 distinct CDR3 sequences; around 15% were seen once. This clonotype was seen repeatedly, ten times or more. As yet, its antigen is unknown. V shed 6 bases, J shed 8 bases, and the junction held 14 bases outside the gene matches. Germline V gene lookup returns CDR1 SQVTM and CDR2 ANQGSEA. This CDR3 spans 15 amino acids. Material: blood. This sequence was found in a woman aged 18-29 years with Graves' hyperthyroidism. The rearrangement links TRBV29-1 to TRBJ2-1, with 9 bases lining up with TRBD1. CDR3 residues: CSVEPGQGTVYEQFF. Written as DNA, the CDR3 is TGCAGCGTAGAGCCGGGACAGGGCACGGTATATGAGCAGTTCTTC.